This TCR beta chain was profiled in a study of cytomegalovirus exposure and HLA in healthy donors. Study background: T cells numbering about 180 million yielded some 100 million unique TCR beta sequences in an earlier analysis. General study results and limits: Beyond CMV serostatus, there was no information to go on about immune exposure.

For this clone: Its antigen is unknown.

PCR employed 60 Vbeta and 13 Jbeta primers. Data came from immunoSEQ multiplex PCR; TCRdb stores just in-frame clones and leaves some out. The sample includes some 150,000 clones, around 74% seen only once; the top ten take about 2.8%. CDR3 size: 14 residues. V dropped 2 bases and J dropped 8; count of bases not matched to a gene: 3. CDR1 and CDR2 (germline): SGHTA, FQGNSA. Donors showed nominal health when sampled, although they likely had unrecorded immune exposures. This chain joins TRBV7-2 and TRBJ2-1; 10 positions match TRBD1. The specimen was PBMCs. The TCR was taken from a man younger than 35 in good health and CMV-seronegative. CDR3 sequence reads: CASSLRQGAYEQFF. CDR3 sequence (DNA): TGTGCCAGCAGCTTACGACAGGGGGCATATGAGCAGTTCTTC. The full variable domain, in which reference TRBV7-2 and TRBJ2-1 provide the parts outside the CDR3, is GAGVSQSPSNKVTEKGKDVELRCDPISGHTALYWYRQSLGQGLEFLIYFQGNSAPDKSGLPSDRFSAERTGGSVSTLTIQRTQQEDSAVYLCASSLRQGAYEQFFGPGTRLTVL.